This entry lists 20 T cell receptor beta chains sequenced from one sample in a study of cytomegalovirus exposure and HLA in healthy donors. This PCR relied on a set of 60 Vbeta primers and 13 Jbeta primers. Libraries were prepared by immunoSEQ multiplex PCR; TCRdb keeps only in-frame clonotypes and omits some of them. The table has around 150,000 clones, about 80% seen once; the top ten hold about 9.9%. The sequencing sample was made of PBMCs. Source of these receptors: a man younger than 30 in good health and CMV-seropositive.

The chain carries TRBV7-2 and TRBJ2-1; 8 nucleotides align to TRBD2. CDR1 and CDR2 (germline): SGHTA, FQGNSA. The CDR3 sequence is 14 residues long. V shed 6 bases and J 7 bases; nucleotides not matched to a gene: 8. The chain's CDR3 is CASRPSGGSNEQFF. The CDR3 coding sequence is TGTGCCAGCAGACCGAGCGGGGGCAGTAATGAGCAGTTCTTC.

The genes are TRBV7-9 and TRBJ2-7, with D possibly matching TRBD2 (6 bases). Per germline, CDR1 SEHNR and CDR2 FQNEAQ (reference sequence). V was pared by 0 bases and J by 0 bases, with 12 bases between. The CDR3 is 16 residues long. CDR3 sequence reads: CASSLAGLPTSYEQYF. The CDR3 region has the DNA TGTGCCAGCAGCTTAGCCGGACTACCGACCTCCTACGAGCAGTACTTC.

V gene TRBV10-1 combines with J gene TRBJ1-5, with D unresolved. In germline, CDR1 is WNHNN, CDR2 SYGVQD (reference sequence). This CDR3 is built from 14 residues. Between the trimmed V and J ends, which lost 4 bases and 2 bases, there was a span of 9 bases. The CDR3 loop is CASSAGSGNQPQHF. DNA of the CDR3: TGCGCCAGCAGTGCTGGTTCGGGCAATCAGCCCCAGCATTTT.

V is TRBV6-4 and J is TRBJ2-1; D is unresolved. CDR3 length equals 13 residues. Between the trimmed V and J ends, which lost 6 bases and 6 bases, there was a span of 12 bases. Germline CDR1 is MRHNA and CDR2 is SNTAGT. The CDR3 DNA follows: TGTGCCAGCAGCCGGAGCTCTCTCAATGAGCAGTTCTTC. Protein sequence: CASSRSSLNEQFF.

The V call is TRBV7-9, the J call TRBJ1-4; D ambiguous. V gave up 5 bases and J gave up 1 base, with 11 bases separating them. The CDR3 spans 15 residues. From germline, CDR1 is SEHNR and CDR2 FQNEAQ (reference sequence). The CDR3 region is CASSPRTETNEKLFF. The CDR3 DNA is TGTGCCAGCAGCCCAAGGACTGAAACTAATGAAAAACTGTTTTTT.

The chain has TRBV19 and TRBJ2-2, with 11 bases aligning to TRBD1. Germline CDR1 and CDR2: LNHDA and SQIVND (reference sequence). Trimming removed 4 bases from V and 6 bases from J; junction bases left unmatched: 10. The CDR3 has 17 amino acids. CDR3 DNA: TGTGCCAGTAGTAGGACAGGGGGCGCGGGTAAGGCCGGGGAGCTGTTTTTT. Its translation: CASSRTGGAGKAGELFF. Together with reference TRBV19 and TRBJ2-2, the CDR3 gives the full variable domain: DGGITQSPKYLFRKEGQNVTLSCEQNLNHDAMYWYRQDPGQGLRLIYYSQIVNDFQKGDIAEGYSVSREKKESFPLTVTSAQKNPTAFYLCASSRTGGAGKAGELFFGEGSRLTVL.

The rearrangement uses TRBV2 and TRBJ1-6; D is undetermined. CDR3 size: 12 residues. Germline V gene data show CDR1 as SNHLY and CDR2 as FYNNEI. V lost 4 bases to trimming and J lost 9 bases, with 7 bases between them. In DNA, the CDR3 is TGTGCCAGCAGTGGGGAGGGTTCACCCCTCCACTTT. Residues: CASSGEGSPLHF. Combining the CDR3 with reference TRBV2 and TRBJ1-6 gives the whole variable domain EPEVTQTPSHQVTQMGQEVILRCVPISNHLYFYWYRQILGQKVEFLVSFYNNEISEKSEIFDDQFSVERPDGSNFTLKIRSTKLEDSAMYFCASSGEGSPLHFGNGTRLTVT.

This clone was detected only once. The chain is built from TRBV7-2 and TRBJ2-2; 11 bases map to TRBD2. This CDR3 is 15 amino acids long. The junction had 4 bases not matched to a gene; V was cut back by 0 bases and J by 10 bases. Germline loops: CDR1 SGHTA, CDR2 FQGNSA. The CDR3 DNA follows: TGTGCCAGCAGCTTAGCACCTAGCGGGGGGATGGAGCTGTTTTTT. It specifies CASSLAPSGGMELFF.

This chain uses TRBV2 with TRBJ2-1, with TRBD1 identical over 8 bases. V lost 6 bases and J lost 9; bases outside the gene matches: 10. Germline CDR1 SNHLY, CDR2 FYNNEI. This CDR3 is built from 14 residues. CDR3 residues: CASRDNRGDGEQFF. The CDR3 DNA follows: TGTGCCAGCAGAGATAACAGGGGGGATGGTGAGCAGTTCTTC.

V usage is TRBV9 and J usage is TRBJ2-6, with a weak D call TRBD2 (7 bases). This CDR3 is built from 15 residues. CDR1 and CDR2 from the germline V gene are SGDLS and YYNGEE. V was shortened by 4 bases and J by 5 bases, with 13 bases between the two germline ends. The CDR3 DNA is TGTGCCAGCAGCTCGGGGGGCGGGAGGGCCAACGTCCTGACTTTC. Its translation is CASSSGGGRANVLTF.

The rearrangement links TRBV18 to TRBJ2-2; D may be TRBD2 (5 bases). The CDR3 is made up of 14 amino acids. Germline-derived CDR1 and CDR2 are KGHSH and LQKENI. Trimming stripped 0 bases from V and 5 bases from J, with 7 bases between. CDR3: CASSPPEGTGELFF. In DNA, the CDR3 is TGTGCCAGCTCACCACCCGAGGGAACCGGGGAGCTGTTTTTT.

The rearrangement joins TRBV2 to TRBJ2-7, with 8 bases matching TRBD2. Germline CDR1 is SNHLY and CDR2 is FYNNEI. This CDR3 region has 15 residues. Trimming removed 11 bases from V and 2 bases from J; junction bases left unmatched: 14. CDR3 sequence (DNA): TGTGCCGGAGCCCCCGGGCTTAGCGGGACCTACGAGCAGTACTTC. Translation: CAGAPGLSGTYEQYF.

This clone was seen a handful of times. The rearrangement joins TRBV28 to TRBJ2-1; D gene ambiguous. Trimming removed 2 bases from V and 5 bases from J, with 4 bases in between. CDR1 and CDR2 from the germline V gene are MDHEN and SYDVKM. This CDR3 has 12 amino acids. The CDR3 protein is CASSLGHNEQFF. Here the CDR3 DNA reads TGTGCCAGCAGTTTAGGCCACAATGAGCAGTTCTTC.

The chain has TRBV4-3 and TRBJ1-4, with a possible D match to TRBD1 (5 bases). Germline values: CDR1 LGHNA, CDR2 YSLEER. V lost 4 bases and J 4 bases, leaving 13 bases between the germline ends. The CDR3 has 15 amino acids. CDR3 sequence (DNA): TGCGCCAGCAGCCCCGGGGGGGGGAATAATGAAAAACTGTTTTTT. It is translated as CASSPGGGNNEKLFF.

The chain links TRBV19 to TRBJ1-2; 7 bases line up with TRBD1. Germline CDR1 reads LNHDA; CDR2 reads SQIVND (reference sequence). Trimming removed 2 bases from V and 6 bases from J; junction bases left unmatched: 9. The CDR3 sequence is 15 residues long. CDR3 residues: CASSIPRQGSDGYTF. The CDR3 DNA sequence: TGTGCCAGTAGTATACCTAGACAGGGATCGGATGGCTACACCTTC.

The chain is built from TRBV6-1 and TRBJ2-7; weak D call: TRBD2 (7 bases). The V end was cut by 3 bases, the J end by 0 bases, with 9 bases between. Germline-derived CDR1 and CDR2 are MNHNS and SASEGT. The CDR3 is made up of 14 amino acids. As DNA, the CDR3 is TGTGCCAGCAGTGAGCGGGGGCCCTCCTACGAGCAGTACTTC. Translated: CASSERGPSYEQYF.

This rearrangement joins TRBV6-5 to TRBJ1-3, with 7 bases identical to TRBD1. The CDR3 spans 14 residues. With 7 bases clipped from V and 3 bases from J, the junction kept 6 bases outside the gene matches. Germline lookup yields CDR1 MNHEY and CDR2 SVGAGI. The CDR3 nucleotides are TGTGCCAGCACCTTCGACAGGGTTGGAAACACCATATATTTT. It codes for CASTFDRVGNTIYF.

The J gene is TRBJ1-5, the V gene TRBV7-3, with TRBD1 as a possible D gene (6 bases). Trimming stripped 5 bases from V and 0 bases from J, with 14 bases between. In germline, CDR1 is SGHTA, CDR2 FQGTGA. The CDR3 spans 16 residues. The CDR3, as DNA: TGTGCCAGCAGCCAAGAGGACAGAGATAGCAATCAGCCCCAGCATTTT. It yields the protein CASSQEDRDSNQPQHF.

The rearrangement uses TRBV6-5 and TRBJ1-2; D is unclear. Germline lookup yields CDR1 MNHEY and CDR2 SVGAGI. The CDR3 is 11 amino acids. The ends were cut back, 6 bases at V and 2 bases at J, with 4 bases in the middle. The CDR3 sequence is CASSQNYGYTF. CDR3 nucleotides: TGTGCCAGCAGCCAGAACTATGGCTACACCTTC.

The chain employs TRBV5-1 and TRBJ2-5, with TRBD1 identical over 10 bases. The CDR3 length is 16 residues. V shed 3 bases, J shed 4 bases, and the junction held 9 bases outside the gene matches. Germline CDR1 is SGHRS and CDR2 is YFSETQ. CDR3 coding DNA: TGCGCCAGCAGCTCGACCCCCGGGACAGGGGTAGAGACCCAGTACTTC. This translates into CASSSTPGTGVETQYF.